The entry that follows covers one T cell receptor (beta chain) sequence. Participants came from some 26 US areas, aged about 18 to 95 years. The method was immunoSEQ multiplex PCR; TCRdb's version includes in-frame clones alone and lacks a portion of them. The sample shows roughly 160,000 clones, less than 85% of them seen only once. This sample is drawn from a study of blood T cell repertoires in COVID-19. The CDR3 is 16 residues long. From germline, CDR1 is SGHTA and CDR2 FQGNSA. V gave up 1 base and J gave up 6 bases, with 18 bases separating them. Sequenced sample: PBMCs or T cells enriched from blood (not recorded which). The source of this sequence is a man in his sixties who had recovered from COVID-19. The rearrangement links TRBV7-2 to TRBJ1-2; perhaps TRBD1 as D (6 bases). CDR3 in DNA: TGTGCCAGCAGCTTAGAGACAGGACTCCGATGGGATGGCTACACCTTC. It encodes CASSLETGLRWDGYTF.